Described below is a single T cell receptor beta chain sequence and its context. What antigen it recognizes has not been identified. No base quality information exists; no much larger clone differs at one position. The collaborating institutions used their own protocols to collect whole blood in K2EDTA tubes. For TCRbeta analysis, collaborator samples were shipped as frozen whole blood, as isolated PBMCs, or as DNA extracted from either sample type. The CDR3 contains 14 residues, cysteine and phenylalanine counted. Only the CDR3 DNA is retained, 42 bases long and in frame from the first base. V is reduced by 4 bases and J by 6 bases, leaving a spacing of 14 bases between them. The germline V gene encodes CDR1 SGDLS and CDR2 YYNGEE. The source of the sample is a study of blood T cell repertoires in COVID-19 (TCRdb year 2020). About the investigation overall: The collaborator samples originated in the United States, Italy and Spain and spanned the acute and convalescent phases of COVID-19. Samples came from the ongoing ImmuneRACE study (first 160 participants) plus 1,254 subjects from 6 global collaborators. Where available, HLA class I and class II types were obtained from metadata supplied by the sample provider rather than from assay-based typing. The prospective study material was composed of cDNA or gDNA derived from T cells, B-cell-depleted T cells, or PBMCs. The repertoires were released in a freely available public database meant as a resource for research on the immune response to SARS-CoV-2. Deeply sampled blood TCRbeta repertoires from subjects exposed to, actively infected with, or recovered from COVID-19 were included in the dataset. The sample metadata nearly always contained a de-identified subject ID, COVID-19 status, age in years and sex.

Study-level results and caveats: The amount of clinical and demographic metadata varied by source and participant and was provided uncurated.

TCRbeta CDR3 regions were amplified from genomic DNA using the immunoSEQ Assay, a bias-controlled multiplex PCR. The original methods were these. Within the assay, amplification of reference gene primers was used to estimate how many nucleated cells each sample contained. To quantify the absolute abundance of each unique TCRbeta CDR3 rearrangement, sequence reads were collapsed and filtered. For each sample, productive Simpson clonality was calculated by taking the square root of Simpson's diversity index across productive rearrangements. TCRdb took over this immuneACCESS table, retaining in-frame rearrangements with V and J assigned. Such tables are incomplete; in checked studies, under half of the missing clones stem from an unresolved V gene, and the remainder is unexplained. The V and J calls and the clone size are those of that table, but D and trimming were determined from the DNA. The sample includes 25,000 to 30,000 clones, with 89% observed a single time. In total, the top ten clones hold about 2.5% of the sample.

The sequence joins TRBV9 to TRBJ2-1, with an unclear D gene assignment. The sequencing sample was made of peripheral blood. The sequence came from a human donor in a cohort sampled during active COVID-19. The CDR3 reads CASSSNTYPNEQFF. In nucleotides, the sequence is TGTGCCAGCAGCTCGAATACTTATCCCAATGAGCAGTTCTTC. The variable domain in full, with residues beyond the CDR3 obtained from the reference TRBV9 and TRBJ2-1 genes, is DSGVTQTPKHLITATGQRVTLRCSPRSGDLSVYWYQQSLDQGLQFLIQYYNGEERAKGNILERFSAQQFPDLHSELNLSSLELGDSALYFCASSSNTYPNEQFFGPGTRLTVL.